The next 21 T cell receptor beta chains were all read from a single sample in a study of blood T cell repertoires in COVID-19. Sequencing was performed with immunoSEQ multiplex PCR; in TCRdb, only in-frame clones are kept and a portion is missing. The sample lists 220,000 or so clones, roughly 92% occurring once. Sequencing was performed on peripheral blood. Receptor source: a man aged 60 to 75 with COVID-19, enrolled during active disease.

The chain combines TRBV10-2 with TRBJ1-5, with 7 bases identical to TRBD1. This CDR3 region has 13 residues. The V and J ends lost 5 bases and 4 bases, in that order; junction bases with no gene match: 2. The germline gives CDR1 WSHSY, CDR2 SAAADI. The CDR3 coding sequence is TGCGCCAGCAGTCTACAGGGGAATCAGCCCCAGCATTTT. Its protein product is CASSLQGNQPQHF.

The genes are TRBV5-1 and TRBJ1-2; D remains unclear. Looked up from germline, CDR1 is SGHRS and CDR2 is YFSETQ. Trimming pared 4 bases from V and 1 base from J, leaving 11 bases between. The CDR3 consists of 14 residues. The CDR3 region is CASSKNSYNYGYTF. CDR3 nucleotides: TGCGCCAGCAGCAAGAACAGCTATAACTATGGCTACACCTTC.

The chain joins TRBV6-2 or TRBV6-3 to TRBJ2-1; the match to TRBD2 covers 15 bases. This CDR3 has 16 amino acids. Trimming took 4 bases from V and 2 from J; bases not matched to a gene: 0. Germline V gene sequence: CDR1 MNHEY, CDR2 SVGEGT. CDR3 bases: TGTGCCAGCAGTTGGACTAGCGGGAGGGCCTACAATGAGCAGTTCTTC. Protein: CASSWTSGRAYNEQFF.

The chain joins TRBV19 to TRBJ2-2; tentatively, D is TRBD1 (6 bases). The germline V and J ends were trimmed by 3 bases and 4 bases, with 12 bases remaining between them. Looked up from germline, CDR1 is LNHDA and CDR2 is SQIVND (reference sequence). This CDR3 spans 15 amino acids. This CDR3 is CASSIGQGSTGELFF. The CDR3 DNA reads TGTGCCAGTAGTATTGGCCAGGGGAGCACCGGGGAGCTGTTTTTT.

The chain employs TRBV27 and TRBJ2-2; a weak D match, TRBD2 (5 bases). Trimming stripped 3 bases from V and 1 base from J, with 6 bases between. Germline V gives CDR1 MNHEY, CDR2 SMNVEV (reference sequence). This CDR3 comprises 14 residues. CDR3 in DNA: TGTGCCAGCAGTTTCGGACTGAACACCGGGGAGCTGTTTTTT. It specifies CASSFGLNTGELFF.

The genes are TRBV2 and TRBJ1-1, with D possibly being TRBD1 (5 bases). V lost 8 bases, J lost 0 bases, and 10 bases lay in between. Germline CDR1 reads SNHLY; CDR2 reads FYNNEI. There are 13 residues in the CDR3. The CDR3 spells CASGQGVNTEAFF. The DNA of the CDR3 is TGTGCCAGCGGCCAAGGGGTGAACACTGAAGCTTTCTTT.

The chain combines TRBV5-1 with TRBJ2-1, with no clear D. The CDR3 contains 15 residues. Germline V CDR1 and CDR2: SGHRS, YFSETQ. V lost 2 bases to trimming and J lost 0 bases, with 9 bases between them. CDR3 bases: TGCGCCAGCAGCTTAGCGACCAACTCCTACAATGAGCAGTTCTTC. Protein product: CASSLATNSYNEQFF.

This clone occurred once. This chain uses TRBV9 with TRBJ1-3; 10 bases agree with TRBD1. V lost 5 bases to trimming and J lost 8 bases; unmatched junction nucleotides: 4. This CDR3 has 13 amino acids. Germline V gives CDR1 SGDLS, CDR2 YYNGEE. In DNA, the CDR3 is TGTGCCAGCAGTGACAGGGGGCGAGACACCATATATTTT. Translation: CASSDRGRDTIYF.

This clone has only one observation. The V gene is TRBV15, the J gene TRBJ1-4; no definite D call. The CDR3 length is 15 residues. V lost 1 base, J lost 0 bases, and 6 bases lay in between. CDR1 LNHNV and CDR2 YYDKDF come from the germline V gene (reference sequence). Written as DNA, the CDR3 is TGTGCCACCAGCAGAGTCGGTCCAACTAATGAAAAACTGTTTTTT. Its translation: CATSRVGPTNEKLFF.

The chain employs TRBV2 and TRBJ1-2; possible D gene TRBD1, 5 bases. Germline V gene data show CDR1 as SNHLY and CDR2 as FYNNEI. V was trimmed by 8 bases and J by 8 bases, leaving 15 bases between them. This CDR3 comprises 12 residues. The CDR3 DNA is TGTGCCAGCGGGACGGATCGGGGGGGCTACACCTTC. As protein: CASGTDRGGYTF.

In this sample, this clone turned up once. The V call is TRBV30, the J call TRBJ1-1, with D possibly TRBD1 on 5 matching bases. V was trimmed by 4 bases and J by 3 bases, leaving 24 bases between them. The CDR3 runs to 17 residues. Germline V gene data show CDR1 as GTSNPN and CDR2 as SVGIG (reference sequence). This chain's CDR3 is CAWNGRGTAARDTEAFF. Here the CDR3 DNA reads TGTGCCTGGAACGGACGGGGGACCGCGGCGAGGGACACTGAAGCTTTCTTT. The full variable domain, with the rest looked up from reference TRBV30 and TRBJ1-1, is SQTIHQWPATLVQPVGSPLSLECTVEGTSNPNLYWYRQAAGRGLQLLFYSVGIGQISSEVPQNLSASRPQDRQFILSSKKLLLSDSGFYLCAWNGRGTAARDTEAFFGQGTRLTVV.

The chain couples TRBV19 to TRBJ1-1, with D possibly TRBD1 on 6 matching bases. The CDR3 is 15 amino acids. Germline CDR1 is LNHDA and CDR2 is SQIVND (reference sequence). Trimming left V 5 bases short and J 0 bases short, with 13 bases between. The CDR3 is CASSHDRSLNTEAFF. For the CDR3, the DNA is TGTGCCAGTAGTCACGACAGGAGCTTGAACACTGAAGCTTTCTTT.

The V call is TRBV19, the J call TRBJ2-1; TRBD2 agrees at 10 bases. V shed 6 bases and J 8 bases; nucleotides not matched to a gene: 10. There are 15 residues in the CDR3. The germline V gene encodes CDR1 LNHDA and CDR2 SQIVND (reference sequence). CDR3 in amino acids: CASSLLAGEGYEQFF. DNA for the CDR3: TGTGCCAGTAGCCTCCTAGCGGGAGAAGGGTATGAGCAGTTCTTC.

The chain combines TRBV6-5 with TRBJ2-2; D may be TRBD1 (6 bases). Germline V gives CDR1 MNHEY, CDR2 SVGAGI. With 6 bases removed from V and 1 base from J, the gap between germline ends came to 9 bases. There are 14 residues in the CDR3. CDR3 amino acids: CASRETGNTGELFF. The CDR3, as DNA: TGTGCCAGCAGAGAGACAGGGAACACCGGGGAGCTGTTTTTT.

This clone was found once. The J gene is TRBJ2-4, the V gene TRBV19, with D maybe TRBD1 (6 bases). CDR3 length: 15 residues. The ends were cut back, 3 bases at V and 2 bases at J, with 11 bases in the middle. Germline assignment: CDR1 LNHDA and CDR2 SQIVND (reference sequence). CDR3 sequence reads: CASSIGGATKNIQYF. CDR3 nucleotides: TGTGCCAGTAGTATTGGGGGCGCGACCAAAAACATTCAGTACTTC.

The rearrangement joins TRBV29-1 to TRBJ2-7; possibly TRBD2 for D (6 bases). This CDR3 contains 13 residues. Germline V gene lookup returns CDR1 SQVTM and CDR2 ANQGSEA. V lost 6 bases to trimming and J lost 5 bases, with 17 bases between them. CDR3 nucleotides: TGCAGCGTGTCGTATGGGGGGAGGAACGAGCAGTACTTC. This gives the protein CSVSYGGRNEQYF.

This chain joins TRBV5-1 and TRBJ2-7, with D unresolved. The CDR3 totals 14 residues. Trimming pared 1 base from V and 0 bases from J, leaving 8 bases between. Germline-derived CDR1 and CDR2 are SGHRS and YFSETQ. This CDR3 is CASSLSPVSYEQYF. The CDR3 nucleotides read TGCGCCAGCAGCTTGTCCCCAGTCTCCTACGAGCAGTACTTC.

The V call is TRBV2, the J call TRBJ1-5; 8 bases fit TRBD1. J lost 6 bases, V lost 6 bases, and 4 bases had no gene match. The CDR3 has 13 amino acids. The germline gives CDR1 SNHLY, CDR2 FYNNEI. CDR3 coding DNA: TGTGCCAGCAGAAAACAGGGGGGTCAGCCCCAGCATTTT. Translation: CASRKQGGQPQHF.

V gene TRBV10-2 combines with J gene TRBJ1-6; 7 bases fit TRBD1. The CDR3 spans 14 residues. The germline gives CDR1 WSHSY, CDR2 SAAADI. V lost 7 bases to trimming and J lost 3 bases; unmatched junction nucleotides: 3. The CDR3 here is CASKGDSYNSPLHF. CDR3 in DNA: TGCGCCAGCAAGGGGGACAGCTATAATTCACCCCTCCACTTT.

The V and J genes are TRBV4-3 and TRBJ2-1, with 9 bases lining up with TRBD2. The CDR3 loop spans 16 amino acids. V shed 6 bases, J shed 0 bases, and the junction held 6 bases outside the gene matches. Germline CDR1 is LGHNA and CDR2 is YSLEER. DNA of the CDR3: TGCGCCAGCAGTCAAAGCGGGGGGAACTCCTACAATGAGCAGTTCTTC. This translates into CASSQSGGNSYNEQFF.

This clone was picked up a small number of times. Here the CDR3 reads CASSDSGRGETNEQFF. CDR3 in DNA: TGTGCCAGCAGTGATTCCGGGCGGGGGGAAACCAATGAGCAGTTCTTC. The V gene is TRBV25-1, the J gene TRBJ2-1; TRBD2 matches at 8 bases. The CDR3 sequence is 16 residues long. The V and J ends lost 3 bases and 6 bases, in that order; junction bases with no gene match: 10. CDR1 MGHDK and CDR2 SYGVNS come from the germline V gene.